A selection of T cell receptor beta chains follows, all from one sample in a study of T-cell memory formation after mild COVID-19. One entry per CDR3 protein, called by TCRdb with MiXCR from the 5' RACE reads. The sample shows just over 200,000 distinct CDR3 sequences, around 8.8% of them seen only once. Sample: PBMCs or a T cell subset sorted from them (not recorded which). These receptors were collected from a young man who had mild COVID-19 (a few samples of this study predate the infection). Cell type and time point are not known. Both conserved end residues are trimmed from each CDR3. Not all rows give a size; the values are once, few, many and, for expanded clones, a class.

clone size	J gene	V gene	CDR3 protein
once	TRBJ1-2	TRBV16	ASSRAREGYT
few	TRBJ2-5	TRBV18	ASSPRSSEQETQY
.	TRBJ2-3	TRBV14	ASSQGGAMEY
many	TRBJ1-4	TRBV4-2	ASSLQGAATNEKLF
.	TRBJ2-7	TRBV24-1	ATSDSDSHEQY
few	TRBJ2-2	TRBV7-2	ASSLVPDLVRELF
.	TRBJ1-2	TRBV4-2	ASSDSSRGTTSGGYT
.	TRBJ2-5	TRBV11-2	ASSRQDLGAQY
.	TRBJ1-2	TRBV7-2	ASSRDRGLNYGYT
few	TRBJ1-2	TRBV3-1	ASSQDGQGFRGYT
few	TRBJ1-6	TRBV20-1	SARDFRLNSPLH